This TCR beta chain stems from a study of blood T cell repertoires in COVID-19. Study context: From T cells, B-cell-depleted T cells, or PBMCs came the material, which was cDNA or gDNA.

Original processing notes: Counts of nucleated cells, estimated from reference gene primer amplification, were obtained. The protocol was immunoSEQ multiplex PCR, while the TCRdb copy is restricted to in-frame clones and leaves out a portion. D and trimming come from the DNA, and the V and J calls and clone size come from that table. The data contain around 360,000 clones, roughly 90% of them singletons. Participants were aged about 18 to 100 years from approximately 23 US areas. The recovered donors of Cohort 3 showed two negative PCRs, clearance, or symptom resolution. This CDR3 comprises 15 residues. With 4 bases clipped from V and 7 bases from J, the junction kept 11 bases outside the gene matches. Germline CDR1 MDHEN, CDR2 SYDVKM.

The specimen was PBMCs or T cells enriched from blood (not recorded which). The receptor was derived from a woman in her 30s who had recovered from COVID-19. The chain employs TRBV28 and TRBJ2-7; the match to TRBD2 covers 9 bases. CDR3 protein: CASSWILAGVTEQYF. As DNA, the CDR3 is TGTGCCAGCAGTTGGATCTTAGCGGGAGTAACGGAGCAGTACTTC.